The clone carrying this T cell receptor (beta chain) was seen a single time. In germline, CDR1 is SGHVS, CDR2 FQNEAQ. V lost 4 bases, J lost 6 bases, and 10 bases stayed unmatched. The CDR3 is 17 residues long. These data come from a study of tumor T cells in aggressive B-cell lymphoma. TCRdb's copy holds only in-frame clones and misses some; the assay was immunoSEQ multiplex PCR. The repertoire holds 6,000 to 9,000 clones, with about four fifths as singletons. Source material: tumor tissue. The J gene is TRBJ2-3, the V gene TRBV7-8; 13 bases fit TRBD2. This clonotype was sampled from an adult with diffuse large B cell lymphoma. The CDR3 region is CASSSGLAGERVDTQYF. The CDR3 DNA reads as TGTGCCAGCAGCTCCGGACTAGCGGGAGAACGTGTGGATACGCAGTATTTT.